This T cell receptor (beta chain) was profiled in a study of control samples from healthy donors and cancer patients. Sequenced by immunoSEQ multiplex PCR; TCRdb stores in-frame clones only, minus some. The sample includes 400,000 to 500,000 clones, 90% of them seen just once. CDR1 is SQVTM, CDR2 ANQGSEA, per germline. CDR3 size: 11 residues. Trimming removed 3 bases at V and 1 base at J, with 0 bases between. This clone was found once. The chain has TRBV29-1 and TRBJ2-2; no definite D call. The receptor was derived from a man between 35 and 55 years old with head and neck cancer. The specimen sequenced was PBMCs. The chain's CDR3 is CSVENTGELFF. The CDR3 nucleotides are TGCAGCGTTGAGAACACCGGGGAGCTGTTTTTT.